This T cell receptor beta chain came from a study of blood T cell repertoires in COVID-19. Study context: Acute and convalescent COVID-19 specimens originated in the United States, Italy and Spain. PBMCs, B-cell-depleted T cells, or T cells were the source of the cDNA or gDNA that made up the material.

V was cut by 5 bases and J by 1 base, with 17 bases left in between. The CDR3 extends over 16 amino acids. The germline gives CDR1 MDHEN, CDR2 SYDVKM. Original processing methods: Counts of nucleated cells, estimated from reference gene primer amplification, were obtained. Libraries were prepared by immunoSEQ multiplex PCR; TCRdb keeps only in-frame clonotypes and omits some of them. V, J and clone size reflect that table, while D and trimming were determined from the DNA. The sample includes 70,000 to 75,000 clones, 70% to 85% of them seen just once. The TCR comes from a woman in her sixties with acute or convalescent COVID-19. The chain couples TRBV28 to TRBJ1-2; D remains unclear. The material sequenced was peripheral blood. In nucleotides, the CDR3 is TGTGCCAGCAGTCCGGCCCCCCTGGGGAGTAACTATGGCTACACCTTC. Amino acids: CASSPAPLGSNYGYTF.